This record looks at one T cell receptor (beta chain) sequence and its context. The antigen remains unidentified. Trimming removed 2 bases from V and 1 base from J, with 9 bases in between. The germline V gene encodes CDR1 MGHRA and CDR2 YSYEKL. CDR3 length equals 15 residues. Treatment given: oral pan-JAK inhibitor, 5-10 mg twice daily. The sequencing template was cDNA reverse transcribed from extracted RNA. Measured with immunoSEQ multiplex PCR; TCRdb has only the in-frame clones, and not every one. This table holds fewer than 100,000 clones, approximately 70% found once. The entry originates in a study of CD8+ T cells in alopecia areata. Study-wide context: Treated patients received oral tofacitinib, 5 to 10 mg twice daily. Findings and limits, study-wide: Lesional scalp exceeded normal scalp in clonality, especially in alopecia totalis/universalis. The study found that many expanded lesional clones persisted in scalp and blood during tofacitinib.

The chain recombines TRBV4-1 with TRBJ1-5, with TRBD1 as a possible D gene (5 bases). The receptor was isolated from a human donor with alopecia areata. The sequencing used CD8+ T cells sorted from blood, collected around week 46, from a patient treated with tofacitinib. The CDR3 DNA reads TGCGCCAGCAGCCAATGGGAGGGGAGCAATCAGCCCCAGCATTTT. This gives the protein CASSQWEGSNQPQHF.